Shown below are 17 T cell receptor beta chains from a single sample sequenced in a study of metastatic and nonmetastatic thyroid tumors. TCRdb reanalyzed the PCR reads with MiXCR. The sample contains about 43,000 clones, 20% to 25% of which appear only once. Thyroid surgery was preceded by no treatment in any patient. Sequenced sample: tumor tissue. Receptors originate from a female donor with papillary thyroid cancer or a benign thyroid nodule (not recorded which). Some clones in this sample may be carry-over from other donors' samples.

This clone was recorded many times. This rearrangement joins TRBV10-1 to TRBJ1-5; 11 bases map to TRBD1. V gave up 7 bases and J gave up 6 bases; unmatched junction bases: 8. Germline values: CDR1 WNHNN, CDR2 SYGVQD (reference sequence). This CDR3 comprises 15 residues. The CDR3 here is CASTGQGARFQPQHF. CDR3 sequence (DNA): TGCGCCAGCACCGGACAGGGGGCAAGATTTCAGCCCCAGCATTTT.

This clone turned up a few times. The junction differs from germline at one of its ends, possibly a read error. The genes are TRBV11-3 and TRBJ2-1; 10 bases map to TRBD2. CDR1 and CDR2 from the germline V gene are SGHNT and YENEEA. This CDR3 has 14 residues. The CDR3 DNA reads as TGTGCCAGCAGCTTAGATAAGTCTAGCGGGAGATTAATCTTC. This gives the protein CASSLDKSSGRLIF.

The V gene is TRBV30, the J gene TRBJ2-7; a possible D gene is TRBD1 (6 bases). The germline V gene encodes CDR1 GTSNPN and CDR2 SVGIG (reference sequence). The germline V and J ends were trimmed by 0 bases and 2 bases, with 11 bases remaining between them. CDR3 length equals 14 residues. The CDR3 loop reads CAWSVLQGPYEQYF. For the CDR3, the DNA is TGTGCCTGGAGTGTACTACAGGGCCCCTACGAGCAGTACTTC.

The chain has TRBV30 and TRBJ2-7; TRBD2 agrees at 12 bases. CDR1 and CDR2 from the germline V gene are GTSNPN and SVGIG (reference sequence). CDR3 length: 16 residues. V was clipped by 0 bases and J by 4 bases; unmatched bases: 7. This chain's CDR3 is CAWSVQTSGRGYEQYF. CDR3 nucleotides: TGTGCCTGGAGTGTACAGACTAGCGGGAGAGGGTACGAGCAGTACTTC. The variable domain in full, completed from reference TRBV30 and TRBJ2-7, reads SQTIHQWPATLVQPVGSPLSLECTVEGTSNPNLYWYRQAAGRGLQLLFYSVGIGQISSEVPQNLSASRPQDRQFILSSKKLLLSDSGFYLCAWSVQTSGRGYEQYFGPGTRLTVT.

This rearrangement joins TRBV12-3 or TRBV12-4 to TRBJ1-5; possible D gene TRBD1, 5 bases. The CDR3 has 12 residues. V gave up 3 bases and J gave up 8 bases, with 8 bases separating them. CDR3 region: CASSLGEEPQHF. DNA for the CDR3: TGTGCCAGCAGTTTGGGGGAGGAGCCCCAGCATTTT.

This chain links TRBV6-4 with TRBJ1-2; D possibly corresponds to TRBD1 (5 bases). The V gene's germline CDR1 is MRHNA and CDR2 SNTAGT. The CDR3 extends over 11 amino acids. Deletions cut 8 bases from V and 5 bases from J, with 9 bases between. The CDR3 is CASWDGYGYTF. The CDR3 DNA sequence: TGTGCCAGCTGGGACGGATATGGCTACACCTTC.

CDR3 DNA sequence: TGTGCCTGGAGTGATCGGGAGAACACTGAAGCTTTCTTT. Translation: CAWSDRENTEAFF. J is TRBJ1-1 and V is TRBV30; no definite D call. Germline CDR1 and CDR2: GTSNPN and SVGIG (reference sequence). Trimming took 1 base from V and 1 from J, leaving 7 bases between them. The CDR3 is 13 residues long.

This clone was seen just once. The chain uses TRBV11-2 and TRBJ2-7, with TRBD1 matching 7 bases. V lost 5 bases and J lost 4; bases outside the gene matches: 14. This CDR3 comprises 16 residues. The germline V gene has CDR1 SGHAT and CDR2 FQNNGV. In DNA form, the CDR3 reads TGTGCCAGCAGCCCGAGAGGTGGCAGGGGGTCTTACGAGCAGTACTTC. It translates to CASSPRGGRGSYEQYF.

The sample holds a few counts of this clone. CDR3 sequence: CASSERGAAYNEQFF. The CDR3 bases are TGTGCCAGCAGTGAAAGGGGAGCGGCCTACAATGAGCAGTTCTTC. V and J are TRBV6-1 and TRBJ2-1, with D perhaps given as TRBD1 or TRBD2 (5 bases each). The germline V gene encodes CDR1 MNHNS and CDR2 SASEGT. V was clipped by 2 bases and J by 2 bases, with 10 bases between them. The CDR3 has 15 residues.

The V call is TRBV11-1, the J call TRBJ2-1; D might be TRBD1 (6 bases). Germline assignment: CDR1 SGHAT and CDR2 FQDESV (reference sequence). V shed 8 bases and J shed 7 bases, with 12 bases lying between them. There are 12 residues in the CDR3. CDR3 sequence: CASRAGVNEQFF. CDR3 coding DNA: TGTGCCAGCCGGGCAGGGGTAAATGAGCAGTTCTTC. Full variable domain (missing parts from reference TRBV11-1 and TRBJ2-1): EAEVAQSPRYKITEKSQAVAFWCDPISGHATLYWYRQILGQGPELLVQFQDESVVDDSQLPKDRFSAERLKGVDSTLKIQPAELGDSAMYLCASRAGVNEQFFGPGTRLTVL.

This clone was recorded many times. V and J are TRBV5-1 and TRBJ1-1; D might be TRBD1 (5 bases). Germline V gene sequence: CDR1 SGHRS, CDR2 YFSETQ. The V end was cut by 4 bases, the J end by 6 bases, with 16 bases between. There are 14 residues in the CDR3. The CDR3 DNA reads TGCGCCAGCAGCGAAGCAACCGGGACGGCTGAAGCTTTCTTT. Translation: CASSEATGTAEAFF.

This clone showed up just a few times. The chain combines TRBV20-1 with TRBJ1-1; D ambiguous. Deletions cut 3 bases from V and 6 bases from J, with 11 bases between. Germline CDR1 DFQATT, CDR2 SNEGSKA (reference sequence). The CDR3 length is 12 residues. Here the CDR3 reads CSASGQIAEAFF. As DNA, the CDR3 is TGCAGTGCTAGTGGTCAGATTGCTGAAGCTTTCTTT.

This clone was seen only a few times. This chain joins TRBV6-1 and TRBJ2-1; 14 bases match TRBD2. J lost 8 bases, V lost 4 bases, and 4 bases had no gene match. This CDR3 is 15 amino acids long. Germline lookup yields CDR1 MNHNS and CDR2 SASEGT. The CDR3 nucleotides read TGTGCCAGCAGTGGAGGGACTAGCGGGAGTGATGAGCAGTTCTTC. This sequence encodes CASSGGTSGSDEQFF.

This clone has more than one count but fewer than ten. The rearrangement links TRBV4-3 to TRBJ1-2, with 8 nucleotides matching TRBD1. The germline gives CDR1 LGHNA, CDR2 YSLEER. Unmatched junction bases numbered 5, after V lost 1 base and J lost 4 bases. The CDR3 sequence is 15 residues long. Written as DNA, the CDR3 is TGCGCCAGCAGCCAAGGCTGGGGACAGGTCTATGGCTACACCTTC. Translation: CASSQGWGQVYGYTF.

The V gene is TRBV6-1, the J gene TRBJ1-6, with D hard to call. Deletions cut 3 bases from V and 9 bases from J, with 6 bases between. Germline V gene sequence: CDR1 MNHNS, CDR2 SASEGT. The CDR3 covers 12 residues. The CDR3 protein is CASSDPFSPLHF. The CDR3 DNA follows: TGTGCCAGCAGTGACCCATTTTCACCCCTCCACTTT.

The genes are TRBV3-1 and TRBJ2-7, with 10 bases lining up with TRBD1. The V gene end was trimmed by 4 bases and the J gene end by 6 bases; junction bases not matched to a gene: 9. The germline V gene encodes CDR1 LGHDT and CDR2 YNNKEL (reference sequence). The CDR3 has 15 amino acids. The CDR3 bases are TGTGCCAGCAGCCTCCCGGGACAGGGGAGGTTCGAGCAGTACTTC. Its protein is CASSLPGQGRFEQYF.

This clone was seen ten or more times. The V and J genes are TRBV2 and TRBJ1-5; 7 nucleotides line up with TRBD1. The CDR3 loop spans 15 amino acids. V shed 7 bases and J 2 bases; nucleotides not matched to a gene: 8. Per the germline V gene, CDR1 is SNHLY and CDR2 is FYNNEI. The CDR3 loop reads CASTLGQSGNQPQHF. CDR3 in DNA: TGTGCCAGCACCCTGGGACAGAGTGGCAATCAGCCCCAGCATTTT.